The 22 T cell receptor beta chains below were found in one sample sequenced in a study of T cell responses to AZD1222 COVID-19 vaccine. Sequencing was performed with immunoSEQ multiplex PCR; in TCRdb, only in-frame clones are kept and a portion is missing. The table shows about 83,000 clones, with more than 80% occurring only once. Sample: peripheral blood, taken on day 0 of AZD1222 vaccination. The receptor source for this set is an adult in good health.

The chain combines TRBV7-8 with TRBJ2-2, with D possibly being TRBD1 (6 bases). Trimming took off 5 bases at V and 5 bases at J, with 18 bases between the two ends. Germline V lookup: CDR1 SGHVS, CDR2 FQNEAQ. The CDR3 contains 16 residues. DNA for the CDR3: TGTGCCAGCAGCAAAGACAGGCGCCTTAGAACCGGGGAGCTGTTTTTT. Its translation is CASSKDRRLRTGELFF.

The chain recombines TRBV18 with TRBJ1-3, with TRBD1 identical over 8 bases. V was clipped by 2 bases and J by 0 bases; unmatched bases: 6. CDR3 length: 17 amino acids. Germline assignment: CDR1 KGHSH and CDR2 LQKENI. The CDR3 DNA reads TGTGCCAGCTCACCATTGGTTGGACAGGGCTCTGGAAACACCATATATTTT. Translation gives CASSPLVGQGSGNTIYF.

This clone appeared once. Other DNA variants within this sample encode the same CDR3. This sequence joins TRBV9 and TRBJ1-1; TRBD1 agrees at 8 bases. This CDR3 spans 14 amino acids. V lost 3 bases, J lost 1 base, and 2 bases stayed unmatched. Germline V gene data show CDR1 as SGDLS and CDR2 as YYNGEE. CDR3 nucleotides: TGTGCCAGCAGCGGGACAGGGAGGAACACTGAAGCTTTCTTT. This encodes CASSGTGRNTEAFF.

The V gene is TRBV25-1, the J gene TRBJ2-1, with D maybe TRBD2 (6 bases). Germline V gives CDR1 MGHDK, CDR2 SYGVNS. The CDR3 covers 17 residues. V dropped 2 bases and J dropped 3 bases, with 17 bases sitting between them. The CDR3 DNA is TGTGCCAGCAGTGAAAGGGGTCGCGGGAACCTCTACAATGAGCAGTTCTTC. Its protein is CASSERGRGNLYNEQFF. Full variable domain (rest looked up from reference TRBV25-1 and TRBJ2-1): EADIYQTPRYLVIGTGKKITLECSQTMGHDKMYWYQQDPGMELHLIHYSYGVNSTEKGDLSSESTVSRIRTEHFPLTLESARPSHTSQYLCASSERGRGNLYNEQFFGPGTRLTVL.

This chain links TRBV6-1 with TRBJ2-5, with D tentatively TRBD2 (6 bases). The CDR3 spans 16 residues. The germline CDR1 and CDR2 sequences are MNHNS and SASEGT. Trimming pared 2 bases from V and 4 bases from J, leaving 17 bases between. The CDR3 spells CASSELTGLTPETQYF. The CDR3, as DNA: TGTGCCAGCAGTGAATTAACGGGACTGACACCAGAGACCCAGTACTTC.

V is TRBV28 and J is TRBJ2-2; D gene unclear. V lost 5 bases and J 6 bases, leaving 7 bases between the germline ends. Germline CDR1 and CDR2: MDHEN and SYDVKM. The CDR3 runs to 12 residues. The CDR3 protein is CASSLVAGELFF. As DNA, the CDR3 is TGTGCCAGCAGTCTGGTTGCCGGGGAGCTGTTTTTT.

J is TRBJ1-4 and V is TRBV30; possible D gene TRBD1, 5 bases. This CDR3 is built from 14 residues. The V end was cut by 3 bases, the J end by 5 bases, with 13 bases between. Germline CDR1 reads GTSNPN; CDR2 reads SVGIG (reference sequence). CDR3 DNA sequence: TGTGCCTGGAGCGGGGGAAGGGTCAATGAAAAACTGTTTTTT. Residues: CAWSGGRVNEKLFF.

A few counts support this clone. The CDR3 region is CASSNGQDYGYTF. Written as DNA, the CDR3 is TGCGCCAGCAGTAACGGACAGGACTATGGCTACACCTTC. The rearrangement joins TRBV10-2 to TRBJ1-2; 7 bases match TRBD1. The trim removed 5 bases at V and 3 bases at J, leaving 3 bases unmatched. The CDR3 covers 13 residues. Germline values: CDR1 WSHSY, CDR2 SAAADI.

The genes are TRBV3-1 (or the pseudogene TRBV3-2) and TRBJ2-7; 7 bases are a match to TRBD1. V lost 5 bases and J lost 1; bases outside the gene matches: 5. The CDR3 is made up of 14 amino acids. Germline V gene lookup returns CDR1 LGHDT and CDR2 YNNKEL (reference sequence). CDR3 nucleotides: TGTGCCAGCAGCGCCGGGACAGAATCCTACGAGCAGTACTTC. Protein sequence: CASSAGTESYEQYF.

DNA of the CDR3: TGTGCCAGCAGTTCCTCAATCTCAGGGTTCTACACCTTC. This gives the protein CASSSSISGFYTF. V is TRBV28 and J is TRBJ1-2; weak D call: TRBD1 (5 bases). V dropped 4 bases and J dropped 10 bases, with 16 bases sitting between them. Germline V gene sequence: CDR1 MDHEN, CDR2 SYDVKM. The CDR3 totals 13 residues.

V is TRBV5-4 and J is TRBJ1-3; 10 nucleotides line up with TRBD1. V shed 4 bases and J 5 bases; nucleotides not matched to a gene: 12. There are 17 residues in the CDR3. Germline CDR1 is SGHNT and CDR2 is YYREEE (reference sequence). The CDR3 loop reads CASSDIPRDRGRNTIYF. DNA of the CDR3: TGTGCCAGCAGCGACATACCCCGGGACAGGGGTAGAAACACCATATATTTT.

This clone turned up a few times. The chain is built from TRBV6-2 or TRBV6-3 and TRBJ1-5; the match to TRBD1 covers 9 bases. From germline, CDR1 is MNHEY and CDR2 SVGEGT. This CDR3 is 17 amino acids long. J was trimmed by 5 bases and V by 2 bases; bases with no gene match: 10. The CDR3 is CASSYEGDREMDQPQHF. The CDR3 DNA follows: TGTGCCAGCAGTTACGAAGGGGACAGGGAGATGGATCAGCCCCAGCATTTT.

This clone was recorded once. For the CDR3, the DNA is TGTGCCAGCAGTGGACAGTCATCTAACTATGGCTACACCTTC. This sequence encodes CASSGQSSNYGYTF. The gene calls are TRBV28 and TRBJ1-2; possibly TRBD1 for D (6 bases). Germline-derived CDR1 and CDR2 are MDHEN and SYDVKM. The CDR3 loop spans 14 amino acids. The ends were cut back, 5 bases at V and 0 bases at J, with 10 bases in the middle.

The rearrangement uses TRBV3-1 (or the pseudogene TRBV3-2) and TRBJ2-4; D not certain. V was trimmed by 1 base and J by 6 bases, leaving 7 bases between them. From germline, CDR1 is LGHDT and CDR2 YNNKEL (reference sequence). The CDR3 loop spans 13 amino acids. CDR3 residues: CASSQAAGNIQYF. DNA for the CDR3: TGTGCCAGCAGCCAAGCCGCCGGAAACATTCAGTACTTC.

The chain carries TRBV28 and TRBJ2-7; D is possibly TRBD1 or TRBD2 (5 bases each). Trimming cost V 3 bases and J 0 bases, with 12 bases left between them. Germline lookup yields CDR1 MDHEN and CDR2 SYDVKM. This CDR3 is 15 amino acids long. CDR3 coding DNA: TGTGCCAGCAGTTTTCTCGAGGGGAGCTCCTACGAGCAGTACTTC. Its translation is CASSFLEGSSYEQYF.

The chain couples TRBV10-2 to TRBJ1-2, with a weak D call TRBD1 (5 bases). This CDR3 contains 16 residues. V shed 0 bases and J shed 4 bases, with 15 bases lying between them. CDR1 is WSHSY and CDR2 is SAAADI in the germline V gene. The CDR3 DNA follows: TGCGCCAGCAGTGAGTCGCGTGTAGGGGAGGCCTATGGCTACACCTTC. Amino acid sequence: CASSESRVGEAYGYTF.

V and J are TRBV19 and TRBJ2-3; TRBD2 matches 11 bases. The V and J ends lost 2 bases and 4 bases, in that order; junction bases with no gene match: 8. Germline loops: CDR1 LNHDA, CDR2 SQIVND (reference sequence). The CDR3 extends over 17 amino acids. CDR3 residues: CASSITASGRRSDTQYF. The CDR3 DNA reads as TGTGCCAGTAGTATAACGGCTAGCGGGAGGAGGTCAGATACGCAGTATTTT.

The chain employs TRBV28 and TRBJ2-1, with 7 bases identical to TRBD2. The CDR3 spans 14 residues. From germline, CDR1 is MDHEN and CDR2 SYDVKM. The ends lost 4 bases at V and 4 bases at J; junction bases unmatched: 4. CDR3 loop: CASSSKGLYNEQFF. The DNA of the CDR3 is TGTGCCAGCAGTTCCAAGGGACTATACAATGAGCAGTTCTTC. Based on the CDR3 plus reference TRBV28 and TRBJ2-1, the full variable domain is DVKVTQSSRYLVKRTGEKVFLECVQDMDHENMFWYRQDPGLGLRLIYFSYDVKMKEKGDIPEGYSVSREKKERFSLILESASTNQTSMYLCASSSKGLYNEQFFGPGTRLTVL.

The chain has TRBV20-1 and TRBJ1-3; D uncertain. Trimming pared 5 bases from V and 2 bases from J, leaving 13 bases between. Germline CDR1 is DFQATT and CDR2 is SNEGSKA (reference sequence). This CDR3 comprises 14 residues. CDR3 amino acids: CSARGLSTGNTIYF. In DNA form, the CDR3 reads TGCAGTGCTCGTGGCCTTTCCACTGGAAACACCATATATTTT.

There are a few counts of this clone. The chain has TRBV3-1 (or the pseudogene TRBV3-2) and TRBJ2-5, with 7 bases identical to TRBD2. The germline V gene encodes CDR1 LGHDT and CDR2 YNNKEL (reference sequence). The CDR3 extends over 15 amino acids. J was trimmed by 5 bases and V by 0 bases; bases with no gene match: 6. The CDR3 sequence is CASSQDVGGWETQYF. CDR3 in DNA: TGTGCCAGCAGCCAAGATGTGGGAGGGTGGGAGACCCAGTACTTC.

The chain links TRBV7-9 to TRBJ2-1; 9 bases align to TRBD2. CDR1 and CDR2 (germline): SEHNR, FQNEAQ (reference sequence). With 9 bases clipped from V and 8 bases from J, the junction kept 11 bases outside the gene matches. The CDR3 covers 14 residues. In nucleotides, the CDR3 is TGTGCCAGTATACATAGCGGGAGCGTGGATGAGCAGTTCTTC. Amino acid sequence: CASIHSGSVDEQFF. Based on the CDR3 plus reference TRBV7-9 and TRBJ2-1, the full variable domain is DTGVSQNPRHKITKRGQNVTFRCDPISEHNRLYWYRQTLGQGPEFLTYFQNEAQLEKSRLLSDRFSAERPKGSFSTLEIQRTEQGDSAMYLCASIHSGSVDEQFFGPGTRLTVL.

The V and J genes are TRBV28 and TRBJ2-2, with D unclear. The V end was cut by 6 bases, the J end by 8 bases, with 16 bases between. CDR1 and CDR2 from the germline V gene are MDHEN and SYDVKM. The CDR3 consists of 14 residues. The CDR3 here is CASSPRREAGELFF. CDR3 DNA sequence: TGTGCCAGCAGCCCCAGGAGAGAGGCAGGGGAGCTGTTTTTT.